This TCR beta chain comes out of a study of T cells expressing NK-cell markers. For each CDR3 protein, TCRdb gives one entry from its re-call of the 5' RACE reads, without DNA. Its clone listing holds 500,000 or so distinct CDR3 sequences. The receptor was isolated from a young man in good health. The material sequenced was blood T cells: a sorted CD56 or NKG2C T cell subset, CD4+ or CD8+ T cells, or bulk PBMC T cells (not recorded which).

CDR3 in amino acids: CASTQAIYRQAFF. The J gene is TRBJ1-1, the V gene TRBV4-2; TCRdb selects TRBD1, and the lack of DNA leaves this call unchecked. Looked up from germline, CDR1 is LGHNA and CDR2 is YNFKEQ. The CDR3 sequence is 13 residues long.